Described below is a single T cell receptor (beta chain) sequence and its context. This clonotype was seen a handful of times. Its antigen remains unidentified. No much larger clone exists at a distance of one base, and base qualities are not known. The library was made by RT-PCR. The listed sequencing device is Illumina HiSeq 2500. TCRdb itself trimmed the public reads at Q25 with fastp, ran MiXCR and retained productive beta chains. CDR3 protein duplicates are merged, each entry listing the most common genes and DNA. This sample gives 710,000 or so distinct CDR3 sequences in total; more than 15% of them show up just once. Approximately 10% of the sample goes to the ten largest clones. V was cut back by 5 bases and J by 1 base, leaving a gap of 10 bases between them. Its CDR3 holds 15 amino acids, cysteine through phenylalanine. Only the CDR3 DNA is retained, 45 bases long and in frame from the first base. The germline V gene gives CDR1 as KGHDR and CDR2 as SFDVKD.

This entry belongs to a study of response to subunit inactivated influenza vaccine (dated by TCRdb to 2016 to 2018). The study in broad terms: The study used deep quantitative T cell receptor repertoire profiling to track responses to a trivalent subunit inactivated influenza vaccine. General study outcomes and caveats: The authors proposed that each seasonal influenza vaccination may bring in only a limited number of new T cells.

The material was PBMCs from blood, obtained 11 to 12 days after vaccination. The receptor chain draws on TRBV24-1 and TRBJ1-4; the D gene is not confidently resolved. The source is a man aged 50 to 60 who received an inactivated influenza vaccine. Donor details come from another sample of the same person, matched by shared clones. CDR3 loop: CATSGPHGTNEKLFF. The nucleotides are TGTGCCACCAGTGGGCCTCACGGAACTAATGAAAAACTGTTTTTT.